This T cell receptor beta chain was sequenced in a study of CD8 T cells in Susac syndrome. Study-wide context: When blood was collected, patients with Susac syndrome were therapy-naive, were taking corticosteroids, or were receiving intravenous immunoglobulin alone.

The ends were cut back, 4 bases at V and 6 bases at J, with 12 bases in the middle. The V gene's germline CDR1 is MNHEY and CDR2 SVGEGT. This CDR3 has 14 amino acids. A quantity of about 0.45 to 1 ug RNA underwent reverse transcription using random hexamers. Amplification of TCR beta CDR3 spanned 54 Vbeta and 13 Jbeta via immunoSEQ multiplex PCR. TCRdb reprocessed the immunoSEQ multiplex PCR reads via MiXCR and lists one record per CDR3 protein. The sample has some 200,000 distinct CDR3 sequences; approximately 95% are singletons. Study-level points and caveats: TEMRA cells and active patients showed peak Susac CD8+ clonal expansion. Acknowledgment was made by the study that its TCR sequencing and HLA analysis involved a relatively small number of individuals.

Comments on this clonotype: The antigen is unknown.

The sequence was collected from a human donor with Susac syndrome. Sequenced sample: CD8+ T cells from PBMCs. The chain uses TRBV6-2 or TRBV6-3 and TRBJ1-4, with D perhaps TRBD1 (6 bases). The CDR3 is CASSWSQGDEKLFF. Here the CDR3 DNA reads TGTGCCAGCAGTTGGTCACAGGGAGATGAAAAACTGTTTTTT.